This T cell receptor beta chain was sequenced during a study of T cell responses to AZD1222 COVID-19 vaccine (dated by TCRdb to the early 2020s). Describing the broader study: Because spike-specific TCR depth and breadth did not differ between the two schedules, AZD1222 recipients who got a second dose at roughly 4 weeks were pooled with those who got a second dose at roughly 12 weeks. A total of approximately 250 trial participants underwent TCR sequencing, of whom approximately 200 had received two doses of AZD1222 and around 25 had received two doses of the MenACWY control vaccine. Trial participants were enrolled by age into subgroups of 18-55, 56-69 and 70-plus years, and roughly 150, 30 and 60 TCR-sequenced participants, respectively, were included in these subgroups. What the work shows at the level of the full study, not this receptor alone: Epitopes outside the regions mutated in the B.1.351 and B.1.1.7 variants were reportedly recognized by nearly half of the unique spike-specific TCRs. The vaccine-associated CD4 TCRs covered the entire spike protein, and the dominant responses fell in regions 160-218 and 743-854. The 56-69-year group was small, and its depth increase did not reach significance, likely because of low power. Participants were mostly white British and included more females than males, and it was suggested by the authors that clonal diversity may have been underestimated. No day 14 peak-response samples were available, so repertoires were characterized only after the peak T cell response. After two AZD1222 doses, spike-specific TCR breadth and depth were significantly higher than at day 0 and than in MenACWY recipients. Only five to seven AZD1222 recipients were SARS-CoV-2 seropositive at baseline, limiting conclusions about previously exposed vaccinees.

The time point label, read with the paper, signifies: baseline before first vaccination. Vaccinee samples were obtained from the UK trials COV001 and COV002, which included a single-blind randomized controlled phase 2/3 trial of AZD1222 (ChAdOx1 nCoV-19) in healthy adults. Trial participant PBMC samples were collected at day 0 and day 28 after the second dose for TCRbeta chain sequencing. The CDR3 regions of human TCRbeta chains were analyzed by immunosequencing. Turning to the authors' computational methods: TCRs in the repertoires were compared against a reference library of SARS-CoV-2-specific TCRs that had been generated with the MIRA antigen-specificity platform. Breadth meant the fraction of unique TCRs that were SARS-CoV-2-associated, whereas depth meant the fraction of total T cells that were SARS-CoV-2-associated. Using the MIRA data, every spike-specific TCR was mapped to the spike region that the TCR reacted to and assigned to either a CD4 or a CD8 class. Log10-transformed breadth and depth values were compared by one-way ANOVA with Sidak's multiple comparisons tests. This is the immuneACCESS table as TCRdb keeps it, with only in-frame sequences that have V and J called. A part of the clones is gone; compared with another copy, unresolved V genes explain less than half, and the rest is unexplained. V and J calls and clone size are given by that table; D and trimming were obtained from the DNA. The sample contains some 150,000 clones, 90% of them found a single time. Clones ranked in the top ten supply less than 2% of the sample.

Worth noting for this clone: It lacks a known antigen. No base-level quality is on record; no much larger clone is a single base apart.

The clonotype was recovered from an adult in good health. The material was peripheral blood, obtained on day 0 of AZD1222 vaccination.

The encoded CDR3 is CASTNFGEPTETQYF. The nucleotide sequence is TGTGCCAGCACCAACTTTGGAGAACCGACGGAGACCCAGTACTTC. The sequence links TRBV25-1 to TRBJ2-5; no D gene call is confident. Relative to germline, V is 7 bases shorter and J is 5 bases shorter, with 20 bases between their ends. The CDR3 holds 15 amino acids from the cysteine to the phenylalanine. The kept DNA is CDR3 alone, 45 bases in frame from the first base. From the germline V gene, CDR1 is MGHDK and CDR2 is SYGVNS.